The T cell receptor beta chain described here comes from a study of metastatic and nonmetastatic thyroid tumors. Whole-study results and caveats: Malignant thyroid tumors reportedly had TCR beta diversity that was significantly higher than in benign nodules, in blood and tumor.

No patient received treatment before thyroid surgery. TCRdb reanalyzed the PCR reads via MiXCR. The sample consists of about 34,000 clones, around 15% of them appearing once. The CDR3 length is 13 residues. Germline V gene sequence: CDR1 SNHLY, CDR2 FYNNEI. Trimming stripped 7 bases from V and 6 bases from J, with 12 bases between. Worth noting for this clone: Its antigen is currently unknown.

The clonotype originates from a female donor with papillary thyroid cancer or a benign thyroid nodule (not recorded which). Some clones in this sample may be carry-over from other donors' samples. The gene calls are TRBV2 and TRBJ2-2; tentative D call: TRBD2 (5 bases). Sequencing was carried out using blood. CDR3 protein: CASTEEGSGELFF. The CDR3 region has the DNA TGTGCCAGCACCGAAGAGGGTTCCGGGGAGCTGTTTTTT.